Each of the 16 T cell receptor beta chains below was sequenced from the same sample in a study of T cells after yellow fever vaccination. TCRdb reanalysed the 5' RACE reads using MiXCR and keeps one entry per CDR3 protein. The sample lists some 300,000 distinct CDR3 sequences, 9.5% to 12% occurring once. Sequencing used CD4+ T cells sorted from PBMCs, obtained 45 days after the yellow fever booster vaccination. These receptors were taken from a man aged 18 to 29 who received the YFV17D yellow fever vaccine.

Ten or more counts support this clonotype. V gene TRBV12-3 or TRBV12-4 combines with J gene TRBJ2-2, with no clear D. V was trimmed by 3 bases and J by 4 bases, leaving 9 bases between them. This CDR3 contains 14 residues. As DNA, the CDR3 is TGTGCCAGCAGTTTGGTGGCAGTCACCGGGGAGCTGTTTTTT. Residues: CASSLVAVTGELFF.

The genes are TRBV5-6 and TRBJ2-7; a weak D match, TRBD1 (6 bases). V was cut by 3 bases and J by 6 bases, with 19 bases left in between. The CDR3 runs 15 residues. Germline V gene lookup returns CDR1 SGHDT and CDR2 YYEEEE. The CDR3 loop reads CASSSRGSERVEQYF. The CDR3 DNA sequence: TGTGCCAGCAGCTCCAGGGGTTCCGAACGTGTCGAGCAGTACTTC.

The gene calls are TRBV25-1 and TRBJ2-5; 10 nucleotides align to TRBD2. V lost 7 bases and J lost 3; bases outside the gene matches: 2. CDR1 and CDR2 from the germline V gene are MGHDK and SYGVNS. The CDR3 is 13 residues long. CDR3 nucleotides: TGTGCCAGCAACCTAGCGGGGGAAGAGACCCAGTACTTC. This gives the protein CASNLAGEETQYF.

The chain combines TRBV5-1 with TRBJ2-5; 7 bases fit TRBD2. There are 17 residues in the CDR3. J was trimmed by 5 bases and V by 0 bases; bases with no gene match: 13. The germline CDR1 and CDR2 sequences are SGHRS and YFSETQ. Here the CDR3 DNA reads TGCGCCAGCAGCTTGGGCCCTGGACTAGGAGGTGCCGAGACCCAGTACTTC. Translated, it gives CASSLGPGLGGAETQYF.

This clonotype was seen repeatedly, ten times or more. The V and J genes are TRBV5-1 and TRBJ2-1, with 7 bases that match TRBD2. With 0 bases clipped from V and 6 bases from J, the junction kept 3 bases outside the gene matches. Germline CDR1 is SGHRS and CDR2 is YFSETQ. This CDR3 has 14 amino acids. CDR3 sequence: CASSLDGGFNEQFF. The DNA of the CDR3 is TGCGCCAGCAGCTTGGACGGGGGGTTCAATGAGCAGTTCTTC.

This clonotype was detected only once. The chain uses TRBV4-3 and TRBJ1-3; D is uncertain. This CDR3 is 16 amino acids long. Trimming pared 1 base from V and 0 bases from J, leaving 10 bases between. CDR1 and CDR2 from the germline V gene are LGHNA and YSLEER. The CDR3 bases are TGCGCCAGCAGCCAAGCCGCTCGGGGCTCTGGAAACACCATATATTTT. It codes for CASSQAARGSGNTIYF.

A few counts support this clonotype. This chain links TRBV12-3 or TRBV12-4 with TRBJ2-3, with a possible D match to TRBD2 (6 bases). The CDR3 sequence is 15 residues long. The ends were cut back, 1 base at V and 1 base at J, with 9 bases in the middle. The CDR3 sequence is CASSLGSSGTDTQYF. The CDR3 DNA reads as TGTGCCAGCAGTTTAGGGTCTAGCGGCACAGATACGCAGTATTTT.

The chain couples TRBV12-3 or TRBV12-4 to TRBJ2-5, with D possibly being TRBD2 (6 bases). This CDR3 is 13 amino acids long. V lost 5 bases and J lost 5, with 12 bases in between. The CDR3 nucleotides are TGTGCCAGCAGTACGACTAGAGGGGAGACCCAGTACTTC. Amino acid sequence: CASSTTRGETQYF.

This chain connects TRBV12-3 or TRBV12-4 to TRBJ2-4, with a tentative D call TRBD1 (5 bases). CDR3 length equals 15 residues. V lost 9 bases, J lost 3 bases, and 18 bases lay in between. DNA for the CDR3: TGTGCCAGTATGAGAAGACAGACCGGCAAAAACATTCAGTACTTC. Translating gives CASMRRQTGKNIQYF.

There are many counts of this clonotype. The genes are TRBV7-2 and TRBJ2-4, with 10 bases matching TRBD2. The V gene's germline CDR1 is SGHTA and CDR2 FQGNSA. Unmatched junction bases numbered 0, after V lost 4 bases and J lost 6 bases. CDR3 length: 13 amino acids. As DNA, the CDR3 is TGTGCCAGCAGCTCTAGCGGGGGAAACATTCAGTACTTC. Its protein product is CASSSSGGNIQYF.

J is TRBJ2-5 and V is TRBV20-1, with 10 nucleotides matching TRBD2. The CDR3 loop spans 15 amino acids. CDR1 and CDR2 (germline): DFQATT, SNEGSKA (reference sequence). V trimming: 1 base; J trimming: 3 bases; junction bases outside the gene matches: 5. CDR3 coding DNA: TGCAGTGCTAGAGCCCCTAGCGGGGGCGAAGAGACCCAGTACTTC. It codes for CSARAPSGGEETQYF.

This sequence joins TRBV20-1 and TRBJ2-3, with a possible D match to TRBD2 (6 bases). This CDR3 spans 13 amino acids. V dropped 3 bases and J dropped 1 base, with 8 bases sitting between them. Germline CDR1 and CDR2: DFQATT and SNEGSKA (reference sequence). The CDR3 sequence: CSASSSGTDTQYF. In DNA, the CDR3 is TGCAGTGCTAGTTCTAGCGGCACAGATACGCAGTATTTT.

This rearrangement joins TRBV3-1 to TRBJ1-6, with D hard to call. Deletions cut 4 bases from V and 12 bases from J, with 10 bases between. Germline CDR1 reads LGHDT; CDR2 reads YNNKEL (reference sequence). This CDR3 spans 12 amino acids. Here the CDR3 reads CASSRLQKPLHF. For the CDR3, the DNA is TGTGCCAGCAGCCGCCTGCAGAAACCCCTCCACTTT.

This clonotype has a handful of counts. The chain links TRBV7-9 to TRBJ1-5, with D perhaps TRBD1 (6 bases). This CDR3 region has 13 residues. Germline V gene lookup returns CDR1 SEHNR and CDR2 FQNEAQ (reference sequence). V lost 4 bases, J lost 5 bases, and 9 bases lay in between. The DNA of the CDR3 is TGTGCCAGCAGCTCAGGGGATCATCAGCCCCAGCATTTT. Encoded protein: CASSSGDHQPQHF.

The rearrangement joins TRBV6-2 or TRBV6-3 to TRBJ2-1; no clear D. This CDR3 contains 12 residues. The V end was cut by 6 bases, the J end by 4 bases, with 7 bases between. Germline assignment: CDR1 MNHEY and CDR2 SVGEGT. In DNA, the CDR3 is TGTGCCAGCAGAGACCAGTACAATGAGCAGTTCTTC. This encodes CASRDQYNEQFF.

The DNA for the CDR3 is TGCGCCAGCAAGGCCGGGACAGCTACCTACGAGCAGTACTTC. This sequence encodes CASKAGTATYEQYF. The rearrangement uses TRBV5-1 and TRBJ2-7; 7 nucleotides align to TRBD1. Trimming at V came to 6 bases and at J to 2 bases, leaving 8 bases not matched to a gene. The germline CDR1 and CDR2 sequences are SGHRS and YFSETQ. This CDR3 region has 14 residues. The full variable domain, its missing parts supplied by reference TRBV5-1 and TRBJ2-7, is KAGVTQTPRYLIKTRGQQVTLSCSPISGHRSVSWYQQTPGQGLQFLFEYFSETQRNKGNFPGRFSGRQFSNSRSEMNVSTLELGDSALYLCASKAGTATYEQYFGPGTRLTVT.